Below, 27 T cell receptor beta chains from the same sample are listed, as sequenced in a study of siplizumab effects on memory and regulatory T cells. This table comes from immunoSEQ multiplex PCR, and its TCRdb copy is limited to in-frame clones, with some not included. The sample has 50,000 to 70,000 clones, 96% seen once. Sequencing was performed on naive CD8+ T cells sorted from blood. Receptors originate from a human donor in good health.

The chain joins TRBV6-5 to TRBJ1-2; D is perhaps TRBD1 (6 bases). Germline V gene lookup returns CDR1 MNHEY and CDR2 SVGAGI. This CDR3 region has 14 residues. V was shortened by 7 bases and J by 6 bases, with 18 bases between the two germline ends. In DNA form, the CDR3 reads TGTGCCAGCACTAAAGCTAGGGGGGTTCATGGCTACACCTTC. Protein: CASTKARGVHGYTF.

The chain uses TRBV20-1 and TRBJ1-1; the D is unclear. The germline gives CDR1 DFQATT, CDR2 SNEGSKA (reference sequence). This CDR3 spans 9 amino acids. CDR3 in amino acids: CSGGLSSFF. CDR3 nucleotides: TGCAGCGGCGGTTTGTCGTCTTTCTTT.

V usage is TRBV7-7 and J usage is TRBJ1-6; D ambiguous. V shed 0 bases and J shed 8 bases, with 5 bases lying between them. The germline V gene encodes CDR1 SSHAT and CDR2 FNYEAQ (reference sequence). CDR3 length equals 13 residues. This CDR3 reads CASSLASDSPLHF. The CDR3 nucleotides are TGTGCCAGCAGCTTAGCGTCGGATTCACCCCTCCACTTT.

The rearrangement uses TRBV28 and TRBJ1-3; D is ambiguous. Trimming removed 2 bases from V and 0 bases from J, with 14 bases in between. The CDR3 totals 17 residues. The V gene's germline CDR1 is MDHEN and CDR2 SYDVKM. CDR3 nucleotide sequence: TGTGCCAGCAGTTTAGGAGCATCCTTTAACTCTGGAAACACCATATATTTT. Residues: CASSLGASFNSGNTIYF.

The chain uses TRBV4-1 and TRBJ2-5; D gene unclear. V dropped 5 bases and J dropped 0 bases, with 1 base sitting between them. CDR1 is MGHRA and CDR2 is YSYEKL in the germline V gene. CDR3 size: 11 residues. The CDR3 here is CASSDQETQYF. CDR3 nucleotide sequence: TGCGCCAGCAGCGACCAAGAGACCCAGTACTTC.

The chain recombines TRBV5-6 with TRBJ2-5; D uncertain. The J call could be wrong; TRBJ2-7 is a better fit for the DNA end. Looked up from germline, CDR1 is SGHDT and CDR2 is YYEEEE. This CDR3 contains 13 residues. The CDR3 coding sequence is TGTGCCAGCAGCTTGGCTGTGGGTTACGAGCAGTACTTC. Translating it yields CASSLAVGYEQYF.

The rearrangement links TRBV2 to TRBJ2-5, with 8 positions matching TRBD1. Judging by the DNA end, TRBJ2-7 fits better; the J call may be wrong. From germline, CDR1 is SNHLY and CDR2 FYNNEI. This CDR3 region has 13 residues. CDR3 residues: CATSWTGTDEQYF. The CDR3 region has the DNA TGTGCCACCTCTTGGACAGGGACCGACGAGCAGTACTTC.

This rearrangement joins TRBV4-2 to TRBJ2-7; no definite D call. The germline V and J ends were trimmed by 1 base and 1 base, with 11 bases remaining between them. The germline gives CDR1 LGHNA, CDR2 YNFKEQ. The CDR3 is made up of 15 amino acids. The CDR3 sequence: CASSQGADMSYEQYF. The CDR3 DNA reads TGTGCCAGCAGCCAAGGAGCCGACATGTCCTACGAGCAGTACTTC.

This clone has just one count. The chain uses TRBV28 and TRBJ2-1; D might be TRBD1 (6 bases). Germline loops: CDR1 MDHEN, CDR2 SYDVKM. This CDR3 spans 16 amino acids. V lost 4 bases, J lost 4 bases, and 17 bases lay in between. This chain's CDR3 is CASSSPRSRGYNEQFF. The DNA for the CDR3 is TGTGCCAGCAGTTCCCCTAGGAGCAGGGGTTACAATGAGCAGTTCTTC. Complete variable domain (other parts from reference TRBV28 and TRBJ2-1): DVKVTQSSRYLVKRTGEKVFLECVQDMDHENMFWYRQDPGLGLRLIYFSYDVKMKEKGDIPEGYSVSREKKERFSLILESASTNQTSMYLCASSSPRSRGYNEQFFGPGTRLTVL.

The chain recombines TRBV4-1 with TRBJ1-2; D is possibly TRBD1 (5 bases). CDR1 and CDR2 from the germline V gene are MGHRA and YSYEKL. This CDR3 is built from 13 residues. Trimming removed 0 bases from V and 5 bases from J, with 7 bases in between. CDR3 sequence: CASSQDWGYGYTF. DNA of the CDR3: TGCGCCAGCAGCCAAGATTGGGGGTATGGCTACACCTTC.

The gene calls are TRBV30 and TRBJ2-2, with a weak D call TRBD2 (6 bases). Trimming removed 0 bases at V and 6 bases at J, with 8 bases between. Germline values: CDR1 GTSNPN, CDR2 SVGIG (reference sequence). This CDR3 has 13 residues. CDR3 sequence: CAWSVTGAGELFF. As DNA, the CDR3 is TGTGCCTGGAGTGTAACGGGGGCCGGGGAGCTGTTTTTT.

The rearrangement links TRBV29-1 to TRBJ1-2, with 12 bases that match TRBD1. From germline, CDR1 is SQVTM and CDR2 ANQGSEA. The CDR3 extends over 15 amino acids. V dropped 3 bases and J dropped 2; count of bases not matched to a gene: 4. The CDR3: CSVDRDRGLNYGYTF. DNA of the CDR3: TGCAGCGTTGACCGGGACAGGGGGCTAAACTATGGCTACACCTTC.

The chain has TRBV7-9 and TRBJ2-3, with D perhaps being TRBD1 or TRBD2 (6 bases each). V lost 7 bases to trimming and J lost 6 bases, with 17 bases between them. CDR1 and CDR2 (germline): SEHNR, FQNEAQ (reference sequence). This CDR3 has 14 amino acids. The CDR3, as DNA: TGTGCCAGCACCTGGAGGGGGGCGGGGGATACGCAGTATTTT. Protein product: CASTWRGAGDTQYF.

This chain joins TRBV27 and TRBJ1-2; D is possibly TRBD1 (6 bases). This CDR3 has 12 residues. Trimming left V 2 bases short and J 10 bases short, with 11 bases between. Germline assignment: CDR1 MNHEY and CDR2 SMNVEV (reference sequence). CDR3 DNA sequence: TGTGCCAGCAGTTTAGAAGGGGGAGACTACACCTTC. Translation gives CASSLEGGDYTF.

The rearrangement links TRBV4-3 to TRBJ1-1; no clear D. The CDR3 consists of 15 residues. Trimming pared 0 bases from V and 1 base from J, leaving 9 bases between. The germline V gene has CDR1 LGHNA and CDR2 YSLEER. This chain's CDR3 is CASSQDYAGNTEAFF. The CDR3, as DNA: TGCGCCAGCAGCCAAGATTACGCAGGGAACACTGAAGCTTTCTTT.

This rearrangement joins TRBV7-3 to TRBJ2-7, with a tentative D call TRBD2 (7 bases). With 8 bases removed from V and 5 bases from J, the gap between germline ends came to 19 bases. CDR3 size: 14 residues. Germline loops: CDR1 SGHTA, CDR2 FQGTGA. DNA for the CDR3: TGTGCCAGCTCAAAGATTGGCGGGGGCGACGAGCAGTACTTC. The encoded protein is CASSKIGGGDEQYF. Complete variable domain (other parts from reference TRBV7-3 and TRBJ2-7): GAGVSQTPSNKVTEKGKYVELRCDPISGHTALYWYRQSLGQGPEFLIYFQGTGAADDSGLPNDRFFAVRPEGSVSTLKIQRTERGDSAVYLCASSKIGGGDEQYFGPGTRLTVT.

J is TRBJ1-4 and V is TRBV14, with 7 bases that match TRBD1. From germline, CDR1 is SGHDN and CDR2 FVKESK. With 5 bases clipped from V and 8 bases from J, the junction kept 14 bases outside the gene matches. The CDR3 loop spans 16 amino acids. This CDR3 reads CASSCRTTGFEEKLFF. CDR3 DNA: TGTGCCAGCAGCTGCCGAACGACAGGGTTCGAAGAAAAACTGTTTTTT.

The chain carries TRBV30 and TRBJ1-2, with D uncertain. Trimming pared 2 bases from V and 0 bases from J, leaving 7 bases between. Per the germline V gene, CDR1 is GTSNPN and CDR2 is SVGIG (reference sequence). The CDR3 sequence is 13 residues long. CDR3 loop: CAWSSQPNYGYTF. CDR3 coding DNA: TGTGCCTGGAGTAGCCAGCCTAACTATGGCTACACCTTC.

The chain combines TRBV5-1 with TRBJ2-7; D gene unclear. Germline values: CDR1 SGHRS, CDR2 YFSETQ. Trimming removed 0 bases at V and 2 bases at J, with 9 bases between. The CDR3 is 14 residues long. The CDR3 sequence is CASSLATSAYEQYF. The CDR3 bases are TGCGCCAGCAGCTTGGCCACCTCCGCCTACGAGCAGTACTTC.

The CDR3 region is CASSPAGVLEQYF. The CDR3 nucleotides are TGCGCCAGCAGCCCGGCGGGGGTCCTCGAGCAGTACTTC. This rearrangement joins TRBV4-1 to TRBJ2-7, with 7 bases lining up with TRBD2. The CDR3 is 13 amino acids. CDR1 is MGHRA, CDR2 YSYEKL, per germline. Trimming cost V 4 bases and J 6 bases; bases outside gene matches: 6.

The chain uses TRBV4-2 and TRBJ2-7; weak D call: TRBD1 (5 bases). Per germline, CDR1 LGHNA and CDR2 YNFKEQ. The CDR3 is 16 amino acids. Trimming removed 2 bases from V and 7 bases from J, with 21 bases in between. This CDR3 is CASSQNVGFQGGEQYF. The DNA for the CDR3 is TGTGCCAGCAGCCAAAATGTAGGTTTCCAGGGTGGGGAGCAGTACTTC.

The chain carries TRBV5-6 and TRBJ2-1, with a weak D call TRBD1 (5 bases). The germline gives CDR1 SGHDT, CDR2 YYEEEE. V shed 2 bases and J shed 4 bases, with 7 bases lying between them. The CDR3 is 13 residues long. CDR3 residues: CASSLGDYNEQFF. The CDR3 DNA sequence: TGTGCCAGCAGCTTAGGGGATTACAATGAGCAGTTCTTC.

The chain has TRBV9 and TRBJ1-6; D not resolved. Germline CDR1 is SGDLS and CDR2 is YYNGEE. The CDR3 runs to 13 residues. V shed 3 bases and J shed 9 bases, with 10 bases lying between them. CDR3 in amino acids: CASSDGFGSPLHF. The CDR3 coding sequence is TGTGCCAGCAGCGATGGCTTCGGTTCACCCCTCCACTTT.

This clone was observed once. V gene TRBV4-1 combines with J gene TRBJ1-6; D gene unclear. The CDR3 runs to 14 residues. V was shortened by 1 base and J by 7 bases, with 8 bases between the two germline ends. CDR1 MGHRA and CDR2 YSYEKL come from the germline V gene. CDR3 bases: TGCGCCAGCAGCCAAGGAGAGCAAAATTCACCCCTCCACTTT. It codes for CASSQGEQNSPLHF.

The chain employs TRBV13 and TRBJ2-3, with 10 bases identical to TRBD1. After removal of 4 bases from V and 3 bases from J, the junction contained 4 bases not matched to a gene. Germline V CDR1 and CDR2: PRHDT, FYEKMQ (reference sequence). This CDR3 spans 15 amino acids. The CDR3 spells CASSSDRGVTDTQYF. The CDR3, as DNA: TGTGCCAGCAGCTCGGACAGGGGGGTGACAGATACGCAGTATTTT.

V and J are TRBV10-2 and TRBJ2-1; 9 bases fit TRBD1. CDR1 is WSHSY and CDR2 is SAAADI in the germline V gene. With V trimmed by 3 bases and J by 7 bases, 7 bases remained unmatched. The CDR3 has 15 amino acids. CDR3 sequence (DNA): TGCGCCAGCAGTGAAGGGACAGGGCACGATAATGAGCAGTTCTTC. It is translated as CASSEGTGHDNEQFF.

The chain combines TRBV6-4 with TRBJ1-1; TRBD1 is a possible D gene (5 bases). Trimming stripped 3 bases from V and 7 bases from J, with 9 bases between. CDR1 MRHNA and CDR2 SNTAGT come from the germline V gene. This CDR3 contains 12 residues. This CDR3 reads CASSDGGSEAFF. The DNA of the CDR3 is TGTGCCAGCAGTGATGGGGGTAGTGAAGCTTTCTTT.